The rows below give T cell receptor beta chains drawn from one sample of a study of multiple sclerosis patients with progressive multifocal leukoencephalopathy. Data came from immunoSEQ multiplex PCR; TCRdb stores just in-frame clones and leaves some out. The sample lists about 30,000 clones, 85% to 95% occurring once. Source material: PBMCs. Receptor source: a man aged 25-45 years with multiple sclerosis. Each CDR3 is given with its conserved first and last residue. The D gene is left open where the match is weak. Part of the rows lack a size; the others show once, few, many or a class for expanded clones.

cdr3_nt | cdr3_aa | j_call | v_call | clone_size | d_call
TGTGCCAGCAGCATGCACCGAGGGGAGGGAGAGACCCAGTACTTC | CASSMHRGEGETQYF | TRBJ2-5 | TRBV9 | . | TRBD2
TGTGCCAGGAGCGGGAGGGCTTATGGTCCCCAAGCCAAAAACATTCAGTACTTC | CARSGRAYGPQAKNIQYF | TRBJ2-4 | TRBV5-4 | . | TRBD2
TGTGCCAGTAGTATGGCATGGAGTACTGAAGCTTTCTTT | CASSMAWSTEAFF | TRBJ1-1 | TRBV19 | . | .
TGTGCCAGCAGCTTTGTGGATTGGATTAACTATGGCTACACCTTC | CASSFVDWINYGYTF | TRBJ1-2 | TRBV7-9 | once | .
TGTGCCAGCAGTGAAATAGGAGGACTAGGGGAGACCCAGTACTTC | CASSEIGGLGETQYF | TRBJ2-5 | TRBV2 | . | TRBD2
TGTGCCAGCTCGGACAGGGGTAGAGGCTACACCTTC | CASSDRGRGYTF | TRBJ1-2 | TRBV19 | . | TRBD1
TGTGCCAGCAGCTGGAACTCCTATAATTCACCCCTCCACTTT | CASSWNSYNSPLHF | TRBJ1-6 | TRBV7-9 | . | .
TGTGCCAGCAGCTTAGTCCTTAACACTGAAGCTTTCTTT | CASSLVLNTEAFF | TRBJ1-1 | TRBV7-9 | . | .
TGTGCCAGCAGTGAAACAGGATACGAGCAATACTTC | CASSETGYEQYF | TRBJ2-7 | TRBV2 | . | .
TGTGCCAGCAGCACCCGGACAGGTTCGGAACTGGGCTACACCTTC | CASSTRTGSELGYTF | TRBJ1-2 | TRBV7-9 | . | TRBD1
TGTGCCAGCAGCTTGGGAACTGAAGCTTTCTTT | CASSLGTEAFF | TRBJ1-1 | TRBV11-3 | few | .
TGTGCCAGCAGCGTAGCGCGGGGCTCCTACAATGAGCAGTTCTTC | CASSVARGSYNEQFF | TRBJ2-1 | TRBV9 | . | .
TGCAGCGTTGGGGACGGTGGAACCGGGGAGCTGTTTTTT | CSVGDGGTGELFF | TRBJ2-2 | TRBV29-1 | . | .
TGCGCCAGCAACCCCAGTGGGGTGCTGAACACTGAAGCTTTCTTT | CASNPSGVLNTEAFF | TRBJ1-1 | TRBV5-1 | . | .
TGTGCCAGCAGCCCGCTGGTCCCGGGTGACACAGATACGCAGTATTTT | CASSPLVPGDTDTQYF | TRBJ2-3 | TRBV5-4 | . | .
TGTGCCAGCAGTTACGGGTTAACAGGGCTCAATGAGCAGTTCTTC | CASSYGLTGLNEQFF | TRBJ2-1 | TRBV6-5 | . | .
TGTGCCAGCAGCCGAAGTACCACCGGGGAGCTGTTTTTT | CASSRSTTGELFF | TRBJ2-2 | TRBV5-8 | . | .
TGTGCCAGCGCCGATCAATCATACAATGAGCAGTTCTTC | CASADQSYNEQFF | TRBJ2-1 | TRBV11-2 | . | .
TGCGCCAGCAGCCGGGGACTAGCGGGGGCCTTTGTCTACAATGAGCAGTTCTTC | CASSRGLAGAFVYNEQFF | TRBJ2-1 | TRBV4-1 | . | TRBD2
TGTGCCACCGGGCGGGGGTTTGGAGAGACCCAGTACTTC | CATGRGFGETQYF | TRBJ2-5 | TRBV30 | once | TRBD2
TGTGCCATCAGTGAGGGAGAGGATAGCTCCTACGAGCAGTACTTC | CAISEGEDSSYEQYF | TRBJ2-7 | TRBV10-3 | few | .
TGTGCCAGCAGCCCGGGACTTGGTACCCAAGAGACCCAGTACTTC | CASSPGLGTQETQYF | TRBJ2-5 | TRBV5-4 | . | .
TGTGCCTACTCGGGACAGGACTACAATGAGCAGTTCTTC | CAYSGQDYNEQFF | TRBJ2-1 | TRBV5-4 | . | TRBD1
TGCGCCAGCAGCTTTAGACTAGCCTTATACAATGAGCAGTTCTTC | CASSFRLALYNEQFF | TRBJ2-1 | TRBV5-1 | . | TRBD2
TGTGCCAGCAGCGCCGGGACTAGCGGGACCCCTGGGGCCAACGTCCTGACTTTC | CASSAGTSGTPGANVLTF | TRBJ2-6 | TRBV9 | few | TRBD2
TGTGCCAGCAGTGCCAAAGTGGGGGAGTGGAATGAGCAGTTCTTC | CASSAKVGEWNEQFF | TRBJ2-1 | TRBV6-4 | . | .
TGTGCCAGCAGCGGCCCCAAGGGGGGACTAGTGGGTCCCGGGGAGCTGTTTTTT | CASSGPKGGLVGPGELFF | TRBJ2-2 | TRBV7-7 | . | TRBD2
TGCGCCAGCAGCTCGGGACTCCGCGGTGGGACAGATACGCAGTATTTT | CASSSGLRGGTDTQYF | TRBJ2-3 | TRBV5-1 | once | .
TGTGCCAGTAGTCGACTAGCGGGAGCCGGGGAGCTGTTTTTT | CASSRLAGAGELFF | TRBJ2-2 | TRBV19 | . | TRBD2
TGTGCCAGCAAGTCTAACTATGGCTACACCTTC | CASKSNYGYTF | TRBJ1-2 | TRBV7-9 | . | .
TGTGCCAGCAGGCCCCAATCTTCACCCCTCCACTTT | CASRPQSSPLHF | TRBJ1-6 | TRBV27 | . | .
TGTGCCAGCAGCTGGGACTCCCACACCGGGGAGCTGTTTTTT | CASSWDSHTGELFF | TRBJ2-2 | TRBV7-6 | . | .
TGTGCCAGCAGTCTTGACATCTATAGCAATCAGCCCCAGCATTTT | CASSLDIYSNQPQHF | TRBJ1-5 | TRBV2 | . | .
TGTGCCAGCAGCCCGAGTTGGGGGCTCGGCTATGGCTACACCTTC | CASSPSWGLGYGYTF | TRBJ1-2 | TRBV9 | . | .
TGCAGTGCGCCCCTCTACAATGAGCAGTTCTTC | CSAPLYNEQFF | TRBJ2-1 | TRBV20-1 | . | .
TGTGCCAGCAGTTTAGGCAGCGGAGGGATCTACGAGCAGTACTTC | CASSLGSGGIYEQYF | TRBJ2-7 | TRBV27 | . | .
TGCGCCAGCAGCCAAGATAGGGGGGAGGGCAATCAGCCCCAGCATTTT | CASSQDRGEGNQPQHF | TRBJ1-5 | TRBV4-3 | . | .
TGTGCCAGCAGCGGAGGACAGAGCACTGAAGCTTTCTTT | CASSGGQSTEAFF | TRBJ1-1 | TRBV9 | . | .
TGTGCCAGCAGTTACTCGGAGGGGAGCTATGGCTACACCTTC | CASSYSEGSYGYTF | TRBJ1-2 | TRBV6-6 | . | .
TGTGCCTGGAGTATTTATTCAGGGAATCAGCCCCAGCATTTT | CAWSIYSGNQPQHF | TRBJ1-5 | TRBV30 | . | .
TGTGCCAGCAGACCAACCGGGACAGCTAACTATGGCTACACCTTC | CASRPTGTANYGYTF | TRBJ1-2 | TRBV6-5 | . | TRBD1
TGTGCCTGGAATCCAGCTCCGGGGCCGCAAGCTTTCTTT | CAWNPAPGPQAFF | TRBJ1-1 | TRBV30 | . | .
TGTGCCAGCAGCTTAGTACTAGGAGCCGGGGAGCTGTTTTTT | CASSLVLGAGELFF | TRBJ2-2 | TRBV7-2 | . | .
TGCGCCAGCAGCCAAGGGGCTGGGGTTTCACCCCTCCACTTT | CASSQGAGVSPLHF | TRBJ1-6 | TRBV4-3 | . | .
TGTGCCAGCAGTTCTTCAGGGCAGGGAAACACCATATATTTT | CASSSSGQGNTIYF | TRBJ1-3 | TRBV6-5 | . | .
TGTGCCAGCAGTTCTGGGACGGGCTGGGAGACCCAGTACTTC | CASSSGTGWETQYF | TRBJ2-5 | TRBV6-5 | . | .